This entry is about one T cell receptor beta chain. This CDR3 is 14 amino acids long. Only in-frame clones appear in the TCRdb table, and some are missing; sequencing was by immunoSEQ multiplex PCR. The profile shows over a thousand clones, approximately 78% of them singletons. These data come from a study of stem cell transplantation in POMP-related autoinflammatory disease. This chain links TRBV21-1 with TRBJ2-7; the tabulated D call, TRBD2, remains unverified against the DNA. TRBV21-1 is a pseudogene. This receptor was obtained from a human donor in good health. The sequenced sample was Tregs from PBMCs. The CDR3 bases are TGTGCCAGCAGCTTTAGCGGGGGCTCCTACGAGCAGTACTTC. Its translation: CASSFSGGSYEQYF.